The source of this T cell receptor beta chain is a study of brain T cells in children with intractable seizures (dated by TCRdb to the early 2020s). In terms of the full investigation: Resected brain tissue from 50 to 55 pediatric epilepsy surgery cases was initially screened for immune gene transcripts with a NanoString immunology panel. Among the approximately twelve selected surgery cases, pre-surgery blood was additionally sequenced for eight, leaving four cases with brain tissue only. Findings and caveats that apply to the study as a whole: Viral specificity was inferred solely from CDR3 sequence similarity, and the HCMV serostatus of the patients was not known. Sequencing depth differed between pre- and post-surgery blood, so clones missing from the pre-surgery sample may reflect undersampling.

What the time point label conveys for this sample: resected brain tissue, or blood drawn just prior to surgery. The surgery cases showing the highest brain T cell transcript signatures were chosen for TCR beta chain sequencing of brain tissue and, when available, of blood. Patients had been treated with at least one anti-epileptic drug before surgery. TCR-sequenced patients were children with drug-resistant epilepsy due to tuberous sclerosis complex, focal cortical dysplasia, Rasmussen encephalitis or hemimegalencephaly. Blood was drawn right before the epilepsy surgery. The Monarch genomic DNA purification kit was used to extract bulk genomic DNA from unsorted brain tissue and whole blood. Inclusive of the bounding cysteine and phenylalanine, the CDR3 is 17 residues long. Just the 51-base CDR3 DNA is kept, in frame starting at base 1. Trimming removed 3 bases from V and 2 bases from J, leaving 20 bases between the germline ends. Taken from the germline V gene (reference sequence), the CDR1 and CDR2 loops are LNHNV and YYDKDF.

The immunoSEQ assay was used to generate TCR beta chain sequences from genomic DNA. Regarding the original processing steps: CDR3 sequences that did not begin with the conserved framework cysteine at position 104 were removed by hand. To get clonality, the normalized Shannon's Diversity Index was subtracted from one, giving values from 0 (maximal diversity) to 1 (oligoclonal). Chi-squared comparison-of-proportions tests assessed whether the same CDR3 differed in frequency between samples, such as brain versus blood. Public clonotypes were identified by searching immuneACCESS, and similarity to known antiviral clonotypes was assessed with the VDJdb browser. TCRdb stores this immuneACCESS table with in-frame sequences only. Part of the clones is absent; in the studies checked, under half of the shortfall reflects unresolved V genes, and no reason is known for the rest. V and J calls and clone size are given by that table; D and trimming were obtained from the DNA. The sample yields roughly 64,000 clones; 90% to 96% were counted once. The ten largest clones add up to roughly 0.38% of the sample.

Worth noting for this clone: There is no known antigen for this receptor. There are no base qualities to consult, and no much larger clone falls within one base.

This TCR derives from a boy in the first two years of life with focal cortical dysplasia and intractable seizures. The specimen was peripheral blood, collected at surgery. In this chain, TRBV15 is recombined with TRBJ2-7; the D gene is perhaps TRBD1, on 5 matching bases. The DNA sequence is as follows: TGTGCCACCAGCAGTAGCAGGGCCCCTTCTTATACCTACGAGCAGTACTTC. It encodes CATSSSRAPSYTYEQYF.